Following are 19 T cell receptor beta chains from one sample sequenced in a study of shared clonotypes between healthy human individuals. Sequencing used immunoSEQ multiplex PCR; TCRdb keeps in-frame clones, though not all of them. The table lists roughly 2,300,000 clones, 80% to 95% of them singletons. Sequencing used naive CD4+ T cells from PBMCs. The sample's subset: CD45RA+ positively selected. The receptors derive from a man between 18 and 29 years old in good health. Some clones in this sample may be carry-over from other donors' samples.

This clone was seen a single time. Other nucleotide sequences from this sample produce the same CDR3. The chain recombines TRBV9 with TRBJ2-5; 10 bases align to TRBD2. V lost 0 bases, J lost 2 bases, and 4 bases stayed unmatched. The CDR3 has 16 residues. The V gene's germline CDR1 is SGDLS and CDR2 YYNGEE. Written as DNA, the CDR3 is TGTGCCAGCAGCGTAGGTCGGACTAGCGGTCAAGAGACCCAGTACTTC. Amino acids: CASSVGRTSGQETQYF.

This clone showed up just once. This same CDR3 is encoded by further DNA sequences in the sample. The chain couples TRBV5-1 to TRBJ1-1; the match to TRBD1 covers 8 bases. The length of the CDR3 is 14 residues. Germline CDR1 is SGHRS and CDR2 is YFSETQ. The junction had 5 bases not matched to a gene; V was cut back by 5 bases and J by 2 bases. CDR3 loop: CASSSGGGNTEAFF. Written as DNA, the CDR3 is TGCGCCAGCAGTTCAGGGGGCGGTAACACTGAAGCTTTCTTT.

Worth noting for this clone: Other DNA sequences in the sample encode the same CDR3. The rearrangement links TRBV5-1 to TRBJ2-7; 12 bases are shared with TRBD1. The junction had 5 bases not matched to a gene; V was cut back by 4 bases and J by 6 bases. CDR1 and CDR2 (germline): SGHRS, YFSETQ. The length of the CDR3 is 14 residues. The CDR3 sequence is CASSPGQGASEQYF. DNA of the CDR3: TGCGCCAGCAGCCCGGGACAGGGGGCGAGCGAGCAGTACTTC. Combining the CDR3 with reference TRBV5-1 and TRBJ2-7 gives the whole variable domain KAGVTQTPRYLIKTRGQQVTLSCSPISGHRSVSWYQQTPGQGLQFLFEYFSETQRNKGNFPGRFSGRQFSNSRSEMNVSTLELGDSALYLCASSPGQGASEQYFGPGTRLTVT.

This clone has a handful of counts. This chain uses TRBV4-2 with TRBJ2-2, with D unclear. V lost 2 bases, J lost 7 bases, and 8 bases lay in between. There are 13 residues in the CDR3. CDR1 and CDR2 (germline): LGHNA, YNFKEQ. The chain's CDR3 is CASSQPLGGELFF. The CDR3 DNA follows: TGTGCCAGCAGCCAACCACTCGGCGGGGAGCTGTTTTTT.

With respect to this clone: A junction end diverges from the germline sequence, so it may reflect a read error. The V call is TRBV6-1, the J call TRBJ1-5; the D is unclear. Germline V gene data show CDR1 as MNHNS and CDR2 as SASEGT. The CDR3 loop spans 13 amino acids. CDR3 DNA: TGTGCCAGCGGGATATATAGCAGTCAGCCCCAGCATTTT. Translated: CASGIYSSQPQHF.

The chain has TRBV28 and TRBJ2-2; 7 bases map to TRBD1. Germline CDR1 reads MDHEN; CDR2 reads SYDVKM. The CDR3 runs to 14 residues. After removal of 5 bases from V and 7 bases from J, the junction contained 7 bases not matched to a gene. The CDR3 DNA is TGTGCCAGCAGTCTTACAGGGGATGGCGGGGAGCTGTTTTTT. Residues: CASSLTGDGGELFF.

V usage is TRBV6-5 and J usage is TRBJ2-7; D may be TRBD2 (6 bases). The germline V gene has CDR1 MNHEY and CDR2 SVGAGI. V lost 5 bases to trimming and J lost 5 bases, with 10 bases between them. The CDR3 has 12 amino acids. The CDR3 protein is CASSPASDEQYF. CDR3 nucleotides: TGTGCCAGCAGTCCAGCTAGCGACGAGCAGTACTTC.

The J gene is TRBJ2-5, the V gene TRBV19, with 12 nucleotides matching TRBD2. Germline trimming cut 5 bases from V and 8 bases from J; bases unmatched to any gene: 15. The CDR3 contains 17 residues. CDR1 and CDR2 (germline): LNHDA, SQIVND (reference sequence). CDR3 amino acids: CASSRLAGALSPLTQYF. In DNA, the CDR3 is TGTGCCAGTAGTCGACTAGCGGGAGCCCTGTCACCCCTAACCCAGTACTTC. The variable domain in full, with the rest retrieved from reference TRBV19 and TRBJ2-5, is DGGITQSPKYLFRKEGQNVTLSCEQNLNHDAMYWYRQDPGQGLRLIYYSQIVNDFQKGDIAEGYSVSREKKESFPLTVTSAQKNPTAFYLCASSRLAGALSPLTQYFGPGTRLLVL.

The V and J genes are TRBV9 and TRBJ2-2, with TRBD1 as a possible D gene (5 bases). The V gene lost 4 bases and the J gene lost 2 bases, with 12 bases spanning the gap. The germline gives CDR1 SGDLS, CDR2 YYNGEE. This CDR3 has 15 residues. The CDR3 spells CASSQSGQNTGELFF. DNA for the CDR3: TGTGCCAGCAGCCAATCAGGACAAAACACCGGGGAGCTGTTTTTT.

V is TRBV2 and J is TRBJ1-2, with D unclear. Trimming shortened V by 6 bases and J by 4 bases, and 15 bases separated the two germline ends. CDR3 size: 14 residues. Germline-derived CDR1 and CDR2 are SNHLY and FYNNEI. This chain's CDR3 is CASSPSAHAYGYTF. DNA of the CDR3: TGTGCCAGCAGCCCCTCCGCCCATGCCTATGGCTACACCTTC. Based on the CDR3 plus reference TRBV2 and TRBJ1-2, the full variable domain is EPEVTQTPSHQVTQMGQEVILRCVPISNHLYFYWYRQILGQKVEFLVSFYNNEISEKSEIFDDQFSVERPDGSNFTLKIRSTKLEDSAMYFCASSPSAHAYGYTFGSGTRLTVV.

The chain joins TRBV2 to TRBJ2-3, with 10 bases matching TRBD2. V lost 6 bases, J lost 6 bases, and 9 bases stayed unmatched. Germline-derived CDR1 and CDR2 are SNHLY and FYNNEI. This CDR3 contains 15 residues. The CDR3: CASSGTSVPRDTQYF. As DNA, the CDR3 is TGTGCCAGCAGCGGGACTAGCGTCCCCCGCGATACGCAGTATTTT.

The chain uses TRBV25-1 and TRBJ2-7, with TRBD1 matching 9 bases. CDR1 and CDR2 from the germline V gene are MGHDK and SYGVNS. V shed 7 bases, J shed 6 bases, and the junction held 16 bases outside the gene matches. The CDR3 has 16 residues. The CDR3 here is CASTPNSRGQGGEQYF. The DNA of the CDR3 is TGTGCCAGCACTCCTAATTCCAGGGGACAGGGCGGCGAGCAGTACTTC.

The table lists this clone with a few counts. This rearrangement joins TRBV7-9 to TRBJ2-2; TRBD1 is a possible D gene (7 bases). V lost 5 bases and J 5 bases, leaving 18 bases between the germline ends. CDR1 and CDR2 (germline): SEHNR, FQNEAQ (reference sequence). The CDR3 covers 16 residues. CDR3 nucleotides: TGTGCCAGCAGCAAGAGTGGGGGGACAGTTACCGGGGAGCTGTTTTTT. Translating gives CASSKSGGTVTGELFF.

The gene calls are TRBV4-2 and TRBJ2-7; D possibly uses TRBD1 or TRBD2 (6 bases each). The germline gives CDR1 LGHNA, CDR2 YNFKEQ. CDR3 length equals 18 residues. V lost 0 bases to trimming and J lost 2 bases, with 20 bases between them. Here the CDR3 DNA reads TGTGCCAGCAGCCAAGATCAGGGGATTAGGGACTTTCCCTACGAGCAGTACTTC. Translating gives CASSQDQGIRDFPYEQYF.

CDR3 sequence: CASSMDGQYYEQYF. CDR3 DNA: TGCGCCAGCAGCATGGACGGTCAGTACTACGAGCAGTACTTC. The chain couples TRBV5-1 to TRBJ2-7; no clear D. Germline V gives CDR1 SGHRS, CDR2 YFSETQ. The CDR3 has 14 residues. V lost 4 bases, J lost 3 bases, and 14 bases lay in between.

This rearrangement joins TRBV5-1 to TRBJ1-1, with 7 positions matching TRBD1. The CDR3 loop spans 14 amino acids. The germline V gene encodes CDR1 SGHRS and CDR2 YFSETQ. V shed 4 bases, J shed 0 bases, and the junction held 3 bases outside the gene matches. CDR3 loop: CASSEGQMNTEAFF. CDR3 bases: TGCGCCAGCAGCGAGGGACAGATGAACACTGAAGCTTTCTTT.

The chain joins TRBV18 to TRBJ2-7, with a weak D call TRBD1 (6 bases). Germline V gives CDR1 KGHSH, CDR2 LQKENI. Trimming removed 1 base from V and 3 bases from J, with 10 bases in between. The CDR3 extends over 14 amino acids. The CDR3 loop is CASSPLRDNYEQYF. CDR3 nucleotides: TGTGCCAGCTCACCACTCCGGGACAACTACGAGCAGTACTTC.

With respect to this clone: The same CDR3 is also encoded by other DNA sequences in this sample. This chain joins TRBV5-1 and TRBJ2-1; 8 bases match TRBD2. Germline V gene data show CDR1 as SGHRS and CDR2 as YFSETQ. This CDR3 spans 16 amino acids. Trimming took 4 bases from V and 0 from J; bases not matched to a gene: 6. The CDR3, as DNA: TGCGCCAGCAGCCCTACAAGCGGGGGCTCCTACAATGAGCAGTTCTTC. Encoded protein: CASSPTSGGSYNEQFF.

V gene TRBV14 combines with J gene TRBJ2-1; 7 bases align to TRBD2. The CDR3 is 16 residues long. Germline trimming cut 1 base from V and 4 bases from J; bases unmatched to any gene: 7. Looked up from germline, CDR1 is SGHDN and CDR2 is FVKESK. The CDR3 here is CASSQVEAGEYNEQFF. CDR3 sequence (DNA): TGTGCCAGCAGCCAAGTCGAGGCGGGAGAATACAATGAGCAGTTCTTC.